This paragraph reports one TCR beta chain. The sample originates from a study of blood T cell repertoires in COVID-19. Study background: The cDNA or gDNA used as material had been derived from T cells, B-cell-depleted T cells, or PBMCs.

The data were produced by immunoSEQ multiplex PCR, yet TCRdb's version contains in-frame clones alone and is incomplete. The table shows over 150,000 clones, with about 89% occurring only once. The trim removed 6 bases at V and 5 bases at J, leaving 7 bases unmatched. Germline V CDR1 and CDR2: LNHDA, SQIVND (reference sequence). This CDR3 spans 15 amino acids. Sequencing used peripheral blood. The V call is TRBV19, the J call TRBJ2-5; 12 bases map to TRBD2. The origin of this receptor is a middle-aged man with acute or convalescent COVID-19. Here the CDR3 reads CASRLTSGGLETQYF. CDR3 nucleotide sequence: TGTGCCAGTAGACTAACTAGCGGGGGGTTGGAGACCCAGTACTTC.